Listed here is a single TCR beta chain. The CDR3 is made up of 14 amino acids. V lost 5 bases, J lost 5 bases, and 13 bases lay in between. From blood CD8+ and CD4+ T cells, the TCR beta chain was sequenced. The entry originates in a study of CD8 T cells in Susac syndrome. Random hexamers primed reverse transcription of roughly 0.5 to 1 ug RNA. TCR beta CDR3 was amplified by immunoSEQ covering 54 Vbeta and 13 Jbeta. In TCRdb, the immunoSEQ multiplex PCR reads were re-called with MiXCR into one record per CDR3 protein. The data contain roughly 200,000 distinct CDR3 sequences, around 94% of them singletons.

J is TRBJ1-5 and V is TRBV12-3 or TRBV12-4; no firm D call. Sequencing input: CD4+ T cells from PBMCs. The receptor comes from a human donor with Susac syndrome. The CDR3: CASSPPGSDQPQHF. CDR3 sequence (DNA): TGTGCCAGCAGTCCCCCGGGTTCGGATCAGCCCCAGCATTTT.